Below, 14 T cell receptor beta chains from the same sample are listed, as sequenced in a study of shared clonotypes between healthy human individuals. Assay: immunoSEQ multiplex PCR; the TCRdb copy retains only in-frame clones and omits some. The data hold some 2 million clones, with less than 95% observed a single time. CD45RO-negative, CCR7-positively selected cells formed the naive CD8 fraction, excluding terminally differentiated effector memory CD45RA+ cells. Input material: naive CD8+ T cells sorted from blood. These receptors originate from a man younger than 35 in good health.

A remark on this clone: Different DNA sequences within this sample yield the same CDR3. V and J are TRBV19 and TRBJ1-5, with D uncertain. V was pared by 3 bases and J by 5 bases, with 8 bases between. This CDR3 is 13 amino acids long. Germline V gene data show CDR1 as LNHDA and CDR2 as SQIVND (reference sequence). This chain's CDR3 is CASSIFGDQPQHF. Written as DNA, the CDR3 is TGTGCCAGTAGTATTTTCGGGGATCAGCCCCAGCATTTT.

The rearrangement joins TRBV5-1 to TRBJ2-3, with 9 positions matching TRBD2. CDR3 size: 15 residues. Germline V gene sequence: CDR1 SGHRS, CDR2 YFSETQ. J lost 2 bases, V lost 1 base, and 2 bases had no gene match. CDR3 DNA sequence: TGCGCCAGCAGCTTGCGACTAGCGGTCACAGATACGCAGTATTTT. It yields the protein CASSLRLAVTDTQYF. The full variable domain, rest sourced from reference TRBV5-1 and TRBJ2-3, is KAGVTQTPRYLIKTRGQQVTLSCSPISGHRSVSWYQQTPGQGLQFLFEYFSETQRNKGNFPGRFSGRQFSNSRSEMNVSTLELGDSALYLCASSLRLAVTDTQYFGPGTRLTVL.

To note about this clone: This sample also contains other DNA sequences that code for the same CDR3. This sequence joins TRBV27 and TRBJ2-1; the D is unclear. Trimming removed 6 bases at V and 0 bases at J, with 12 bases between. Germline V gene sequence: CDR1 MNHEY, CDR2 SMNVEV (reference sequence). This CDR3 is built from 15 residues. In nucleotides, the CDR3 is TGTGCCAGCAGCCCCTACCCTAGCTCCTACAATGAGCAGTTCTTC. Residues: CASSPYPSSYNEQFF.

The chain combines TRBV19 with TRBJ2-7; 7 bases are a match to TRBD2. The CDR3 runs to 13 residues. Germline CDR1 reads LNHDA; CDR2 reads SQIVND (reference sequence). V lost 0 bases, J lost 6 bases, and 2 bases stayed unmatched. CDR3 amino acids: CASSIDGTTEQYF. For the CDR3, the DNA is TGTGCCAGTAGTATAGATGGGACTACCGAGCAGTACTTC.

This clone appeared a single time. The V and J genes are TRBV27 and TRBJ2-5, with D possibly matching TRBD1 (5 bases). This CDR3 is built from 14 residues. The ends were cut back, 8 bases at V and 4 bases at J, with 17 bases in the middle. The germline CDR1 and CDR2 sequences are MNHEY and SMNVEV (reference sequence). Written as DNA, the CDR3 is TGTGCCAGCCGAATAGGTGGGGCGGTAGAGACCCAGTACTTC. It is translated as CASRIGGAVETQYF.

The gene calls are TRBV25-1 and TRBJ2-5; D call uncertain. V dropped 7 bases and J dropped 5 bases, with 8 bases sitting between them. Germline V CDR1 and CDR2: MGHDK, SYGVNS. The CDR3 sequence is 11 residues long. The CDR3 here is CASIVGETQYF. The CDR3 DNA reads as TGTGCCAGCATAGTAGGGGAGACCCAGTACTTC.

The V call is TRBV15, the J call TRBJ2-7, with D tentatively TRBD1 (6 bases). The CDR3 spans 14 residues. Per germline, CDR1 LNHNV and CDR2 YYDKDF (reference sequence). The ends were cut back, 0 bases at V and 1 base at J, with 7 bases in the middle. In DNA, the CDR3 is TGTGCCACCAGCAGAGAGGACAGATCCTACGAGCAGTACTTC. It translates to CATSREDRSYEQYF.

This clone was found once. This chain connects TRBV23-1 to TRBJ1-6; D uncertain. TRBV23-1 is treated as an ORF (open reading frame) with a function not yet certain. This CDR3 region has 15 residues. Between the trimmed V and J ends, which lost 4 bases and 9 bases, there was a span of 16 bases. CDR3: CASSPKPRGLSPLHF. DNA for the CDR3: TGCGCCAGCAGTCCTAAACCCCGCGGGCTTTCACCCCTCCACTTT.

The rearrangement links TRBV13 to TRBJ1-6; D might be TRBD1 (6 bases). Germline CDR1 reads PRHDT; CDR2 reads FYEKMQ (reference sequence). Trimming cost V 3 bases and J 10 bases, with 19 bases left between them. This CDR3 comprises 16 residues. CDR3 bases: TGTGCCAGCAGCTTCCATGAGGGGGATCCGAGATCACCCCTCCACTTT. Residues: CASSFHEGDPRSPLHF.

The chain joins TRBV7-6 to TRBJ2-3; 7 bases fit TRBD2. V lost 1 base, J lost 7 bases, and 8 bases stayed unmatched. Germline V gives CDR1 SGHVS, CDR2 FNYEAQ. The CDR3 runs 15 residues. The CDR3 DNA reads as TGTGCCAGCAGCTTAGGGGCGGGGGTTCCGTATACGCAGTATTTT. Protein: CASSLGAGVPYTQYF.

The chain is built from TRBV5-4 and TRBJ2-7; 9 bases match TRBD1. V gave up 3 bases and J gave up 10 bases; unmatched junction bases: 11. The CDR3 spans 14 residues. Germline-derived CDR1 and CDR2 are SGHNT and YYREEE (reference sequence). CDR3 loop: CASSYGQGWVPQYF. CDR3 nucleotide sequence: TGTGCCAGCAGCTATGGACAGGGGTGGGTGCCCCAGTACTTC.

The gene calls are TRBV9 and TRBJ2-7; 8 bases line up with TRBD2. The CDR3 loop spans 15 amino acids. Germline V lookup: CDR1 SGDLS, CDR2 YYNGEE. J lost 0 bases, V lost 3 bases, and 5 bases had no gene match. For the CDR3, the DNA is TGTGCCAGCAGCGGAAGCGGGGGAAGCTCCTACGAGCAGTACTTC. Translating gives CASSGSGGSSYEQYF.

This sequence joins TRBV5-1 and TRBJ2-5, with 12 bases fitting TRBD1. Germline trimming cut 1 base from V and 5 bases from J; bases unmatched to any gene: 3. CDR3 size: 15 residues. Per the germline V gene, CDR1 is SGHRS and CDR2 is YFSETQ. The CDR3 region is CASSLWDRGQETQYF. CDR3 nucleotides: TGCGCCAGCAGCTTGTGGGACAGGGGGCAGGAGACCCAGTACTTC.

The chain joins TRBV7-8 to TRBJ2-7; TRBD1 is a possible D gene (5 bases). The V and J ends lost 0 bases and 0 bases respectively, with 12 bases between them. The CDR3 spans 16 residues. Germline values: CDR1 SGHVS, CDR2 FQNEAQ. CDR3 DNA: TGTGCCAGCAGCTTAGCGGGCAGGGCCTACTCCTACGAGCAGTACTTC. The encoded protein is CASSLAGRAYSYEQYF.